This TCR beta chain was sequenced in a study of blood T cell repertoires in COVID-19. Germline assignment: CDR1 SGHAT and CDR2 FQNNGV. V shed 5 bases and J 2 bases; nucleotides not matched to a gene: 15. The CDR3 spans 18 residues. Only in-frame clones appear in the TCRdb table, and some are missing; sequencing was by immunoSEQ multiplex PCR. Of approximately 280,000 clones in the sample, 85% were seen once. The material sequenced was PBMCs or T cells enriched from blood (not recorded which). The chain employs TRBV11-2 and TRBJ2-3; TRBD2 aligns across 8 bases. This receptor was identified in a woman aged 50 to 60 who had recovered from COVID-19. Here the CDR3 DNA reads TGTGCCAGCAGCCGCCAGGGAAGCGGGAGTCCGTACACAGATACGCAGTATTTT. This sequence encodes CASSRQGSGSPYTDTQYF.